The 10 T cell receptor beta chains in this list originate from one sample, sequenced in a study of blood T cell repertoires in COVID-19. The repertoire was sequenced with immunoSEQ multiplex PCR; TCRdb's copy has only in-frame clones and lacks some. This sample has about 360,000 clones; about 86% occur once, and the top ten carry 7% to 7.5%. Sequencing was performed on peripheral blood. All receptors come from a woman aged 55 to 70 with COVID-19, enrolled during active disease.

The chain recombines TRBV12-1 with TRBJ1-3; the tabulated D call, TRBD1, remains unverified against the DNA. TRBV12-1 is an annotated pseudogene. The CDR3 totals 15 residues. CDR3 coding DNA: TGTGCCAGCAGCACACCCCAGGGGAAAAGAAACACCATATATTTT. Translation gives CASSTPQGKRNTIYF.

The rearrangement uses TRBV4-1 and TRBJ2-2; 9 bases line up with TRBD2. This CDR3 spans 15 amino acids. The V gene's germline CDR1 is MGHRA and CDR2 YSYEKL. J was trimmed by 5 bases and V by 4 bases; bases with no gene match: 5. The CDR3 bases are TGCGCCAGCAGCCTACTAGCGGGTGGTACCGGGGAGCTGTTTTTT. Translating gives CASSLLAGGTGELFF.

The CDR3 region is CASSATGESTDTQYF. The CDR3 region has the DNA TGTGCCAGCAGCGCTACAGGGGAGAGCACAGATACGCAGTATTTT. The chain links TRBV5-4 to TRBJ2-3; 7 positions agree with TRBD1. V lost 4 bases to trimming and J lost 0 bases; unmatched junction nucleotides: 5. The germline V gene has CDR1 SGHNT and CDR2 YYREEE (reference sequence). The length of the CDR3 is 15 residues.

This chain connects TRBV28 to TRBJ1-4, with 7 nucleotides matching TRBD1. With 10 bases clipped from V and 3 bases from J, the junction kept 8 bases outside the gene matches. The CDR3 length is 14 residues. Per germline, CDR1 MDHEN and CDR2 SYDVKM. The DNA for the CDR3 is TGTGCCACTCTGACAGGGCCTTCTAATGAAAAACTGTTTTTT. It codes for CATLTGPSNEKLFF.

This sequence joins TRBV12-3 or TRBV12-4 and TRBJ1-6; TRBD1 is a possible D gene (6 bases). The CDR3 is 13 amino acids. V was pared by 4 bases and J by 13 bases, with 14 bases between. Here the CDR3 reads CASSSGQGMPLHF. The DNA of the CDR3 is TGTGCCAGCAGTTCGGGACAAGGCATGCCCCTCCACTTT.

A few counts support this clone. This chain joins TRBV27 and TRBJ1-5; unclear D gene. The CDR3 sequence is 13 residues long. The V end lost 5 bases, the J end lost 6 bases, and 11 bases lay between the germline ends. Germline lookup yields CDR1 MNHEY and CDR2 SMNVEV (reference sequence). CDR3 DNA sequence: TGTGCCAGCAGTCAATCCCCCGGTCAGCCCCAGCATTTT. Its translation: CASSQSPGQPQHF.

This chain connects TRBV9 to TRBJ2-1; the D gene is possibly TRBD2 (7 bases). V lost 4 bases to trimming and J lost 4 bases, with 18 bases between them. The germline V gene has CDR1 SGDLS and CDR2 YYNGEE. The CDR3 has 16 residues. In nucleotides, the CDR3 is TGTGCCAGCAGCCCTCCCGGGGGGCAAGTTTACAATGAGCAGTTCTTC. It codes for CASSPPGGQVYNEQFF.

Only a few counts were recorded for this clone. This chain connects TRBV6-5 to TRBJ2-7, with TRBD1 matching over 8 bases. The CDR3 is made up of 14 amino acids. The V gene's germline CDR1 is MNHEY and CDR2 SVGAGI. The trim removed 9 bases at V and 3 bases at J, leaving 10 bases unmatched. The chain's CDR3 is CARCRRGRVYEQYF. Written as DNA, the CDR3 is TGTGCCAGATGTCGCAGGGGGCGGGTCTACGAGCAGTACTTC.

The CDR3 loop reads CASSLQGKTGEAFF. The CDR3 nucleotides are TGTGCCAGCAGCTTACAGGGGAAAACGGGTGAAGCTTTCTTT. This chain uses TRBV7-8 with TRBJ1-1, with D possibly being TRBD1 (6 bases). With 2 bases removed from V and 7 bases from J, the gap between germline ends came to 14 bases. The CDR3 is made up of 14 amino acids. Germline V CDR1 and CDR2: SGHVS, FQNEAQ.

This chain connects TRBV7-3 to TRBJ2-2, with 9 bases matching TRBD1. Per germline, CDR1 SGHTA and CDR2 FQGTGA. V shed 4 bases and J 4 bases; nucleotides not matched to a gene: 10. CDR3 size: 17 residues. The CDR3 region is CASSSIRDRVSTGELFF. CDR3 in DNA: TGTGCCAGCAGCTCGATACGGGACAGGGTCTCCACCGGGGAGCTGTTTTTT.